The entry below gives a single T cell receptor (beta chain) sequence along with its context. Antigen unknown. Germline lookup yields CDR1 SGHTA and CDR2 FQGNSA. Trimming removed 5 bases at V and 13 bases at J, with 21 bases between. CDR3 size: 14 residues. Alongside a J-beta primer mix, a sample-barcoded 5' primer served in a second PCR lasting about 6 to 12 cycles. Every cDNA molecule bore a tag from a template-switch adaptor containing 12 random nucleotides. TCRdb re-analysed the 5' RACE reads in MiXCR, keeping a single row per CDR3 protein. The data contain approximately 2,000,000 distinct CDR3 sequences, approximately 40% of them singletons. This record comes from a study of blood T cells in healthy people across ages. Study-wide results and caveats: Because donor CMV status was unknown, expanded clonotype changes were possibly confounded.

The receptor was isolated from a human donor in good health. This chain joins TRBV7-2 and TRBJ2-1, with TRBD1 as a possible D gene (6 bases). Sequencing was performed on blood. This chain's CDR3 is CASSLGGVQETQFF. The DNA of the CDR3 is TGTGCCAGCAGCCTAGGGGGAGTCCAAGAGACCCAGTTCTTC.